The 5 T cell receptor beta chains reported below all come from one sample, sequenced in a study of blood T cell repertoires in COVID-19. The data were produced by immunoSEQ multiplex PCR, yet TCRdb's version contains in-frame clones alone and is incomplete. This table has a few hundred thousand clones, roughly 80% appearing once. The sequenced material came from peripheral blood. All receptors come from a human donor with acute or convalescent COVID-19. The donor label of this sample is uncertain.

This clone was observed many times. The rearrangement joins TRBV7-9 to TRBJ1-1; no clear D gene. Germline V gene data show CDR1 as SEHNR and CDR2 as FQNEAQ (reference sequence). With 5 bases removed from V and 1 base from J, the gap between germline ends came to 11 bases. The CDR3 runs 14 residues. CDR3 amino acids: CASSIHGGNTEAFF. The CDR3 nucleotides are TGTGCCAGCAGCATCCATGGCGGGAACACTGAAGCTTTCTTT.

The V gene is TRBV7-9, the J gene TRBJ1-2, with 7 bases aligning to TRBD1. CDR1 is SEHNR, CDR2 FQNEAQ, per germline (reference sequence). The ends lost 1 base at V and 8 bases at J; junction bases unmatched: 4. The CDR3 runs to 13 residues. As DNA, the CDR3 is TGTGCCAGCAGCTTAGGACAGGGAGGCGGCTACACCTTC. Translated: CASSLGQGGGYTF.

The chain joins TRBV7-8 to TRBJ1-5; D not resolved. CDR1 and CDR2 (germline): SGHVS, FQNEAQ. This CDR3 has 15 amino acids. Trimming pared 1 base from V and 4 bases from J, leaving 11 bases between. The CDR3 loop reads CASSLDTPSNQPQHF. The CDR3 DNA sequence: TGTGCCAGCAGCTTAGATACTCCATCAAATCAGCCCCAGCATTTT.

V usage is TRBV30 and J usage is TRBJ2-1; 14 bases align to TRBD2. V was pared by 8 bases and J by 7 bases, with 4 bases of the junction left unmatched. Looked up from germline, CDR1 is GTSNPN and CDR2 is SVGIG (reference sequence). There are 13 residues in the CDR3. CDR3 protein: CAVWTSGRNEQFF. CDR3 sequence (DNA): TGTGCCGTATGGACTAGCGGGAGGAATGAGCAGTTCTTC. The whole variable domain, remainder taken from reference TRBV30 and TRBJ2-1, is SQTIHQWPATLVQPVGSPLSLECTVEGTSNPNLYWYRQAAGRGLQLLFYSVGIGQISSEVPQNLSASRPQDRQFILSSKKLLLSDSGFYLCAVWTSGRNEQFFGPGTRLTVL.

The table lists this clone with a few counts. The rearrangement joins TRBV30 to TRBJ1-5; maybe TRBD1 (5 bases). This CDR3 is 13 amino acids long. Germline V CDR1 and CDR2: GTSNPN, SVGIG (reference sequence). Trimming stripped 5 bases from V and 5 bases from J, with 13 bases between. This chain's CDR3 is CAWASGVYQPQHF. The CDR3 nucleotides are TGTGCCTGGGCCTCGGGGGTTTATCAGCCCCAGCATTTT.